The T cell receptor beta chain described here comes from a study of cytomegalovirus exposure and HLA in healthy donors. The germline V gene has CDR1 SGHAT and CDR2 FQNNGV. Deletions cut 0 bases from V and 5 bases from J, with 12 bases between. The CDR3 loop spans 15 amino acids. In the case of this clone: The antigen is unknown. Other DNA sequences in the same sample also yield this CDR3.

Study results and caveats: Fewer N-insertions (relative to the approximately 700-donor mean) were reportedly seen in an Asian-associated ancestry cluster in a later analysis. The study reported that TCR beta sequences accurately predicted HLA-A and HLA-B alleles in most subjects.

The PCR made use of 60 Vbeta and 13 Jbeta primers. Per the study methods: Roughly 76 million unique TCR beta chains, roughly 11 million of them shared, were counted by a later analysis. Produced via immunoSEQ multiplex PCR; TCRdb's table is partial and in-frame only. That table furnishes V, J and clone size, whereas the DNA furnished D and trimming. The profile shows around 140,000 clones, 75% to 85% of them singletons. The specimen was PBMCs. The V gene is TRBV11-2, the J gene TRBJ2-3; no clear D. This TCR derives from a man in his fifties or sixties in good health and CMV-seronegative. CDR3 in amino acids: CASSLEFGDRDTQYF. CDR3 nucleotides: TGTGCCAGCAGCTTAGAATTCGGTGATCGAGATACGCAGTATTTT.